These 4 T cell receptor beta chains were all obtained from the same sample, sequenced in a study of T cells after yellow fever vaccination. One entry per CDR3 protein, called by TCRdb with MiXCR from the 5' RACE reads. Among under 150,000 distinct CDR3 sequences listed, less than 9.5% were seen once. The sequences come from CD4+ T cells sorted from PBMCs, collected 5 days after the yellow fever booster vaccination. All receptors come from a man younger than 45 who received the YFV17D yellow fever vaccine.

This clonotype counts as medium-sized. Mismatch with germline at one junction end may stem from a read error. V is TRBV18 and J is TRBJ2-7; 8 bases map to TRBD1. The germline gives CDR1 KGHSH, CDR2 LQKENI. CDR3 length: 15 residues. CDR3 coding DNA: TGTGCCAGCTCCCCACAGACAGGGGACCACTACGAGCAGTACTTC. It translates to CASSPQTGDHYEQYF.

On this clonotype itself: This may stem from a read error, because a much larger clone lies one nucleotide away. The chain recombines TRBV7-2 with TRBJ1-6, with D perhaps TRBD1 (6 bases). Looked up from germline, CDR1 is SGHTA and CDR2 is FQGNSA. The CDR3 is 15 residues long. The CDR3 here is CSSSPAAGANSPLHF. CDR3 nucleotides: TGTTCCAGCAGCCCAGCGGCAGGGGCCAATTCACCCCTCCACTTT. The full variable domain, its missing parts supplied by reference TRBV7-2 and TRBJ1-6, is GAGVSQSPSNKVTEKGKDVELRCDPISGHTALYWYRQSLGQGLEFLIYFQGNSAPDKSGLPSDRFSAERTGGSVSTLTIQRTQQEDSAVYLCSSSPAAGANSPLHFGNGTRLTVT.

This clonotype turned up a few times. J is TRBJ2-7 and V is TRBV7-2; D ambiguous. This CDR3 comprises 13 residues. Trimming cost V 4 bases and J 2 bases, with 9 bases left between them. Germline CDR1 reads SGHTA; CDR2 reads FQGNSA. DNA of the CDR3: TGTGCCAGCAGCTCCGCCCAAACCTACGAGCAGTACTTC. Translating gives CASSSAQTYEQYF.

This clonotype was counted at least ten times. The rearrangement uses TRBV20-1 and TRBJ2-1; D is uncertain. Germline lookup yields CDR1 DFQATT and CDR2 SNEGSKA (reference sequence). The ends were cut back, 4 bases at V and 14 bases at J, with 12 bases in the middle. The CDR3 extends over 10 amino acids. The CDR3 sequence is CSAMVGPEFF. The CDR3 DNA follows: TGCAGTGCTATGGTGGGCCCAGAGTTCTTC.